This TCR beta chain was observed in a study of OX40 agonist ivuxolimab in advanced cancers. The wider study: Treatment received earlier with anti-PD-1, anti-PD-L1 or anti-CTLA-4 agents was allowed, and 40% had some. Three patients responded partially, comprising one with hepatocellular carcinoma and two with cutaneous melanoma.

As regards this clone: Its specificity is unknown.

General study findings and limits: The antigen specificity of the peripheral T cells (those that were expanded) was not determined. On average, CD8+ T cells had more expanded clones than CD4+.

This table comes from immunoSEQ multiplex PCR, and its TCRdb copy is limited to in-frame clones, with some not included. The sample gives fewer than 65,000 clones, under 90% of which show up once; around 5% is in the top ten. This TCR was sampled from an adult with an advanced solid tumor such as melanoma, head and neck, liver or kidney cancer. This sample comprised CD4+ or CD8+ T cells sorted from blood, obtained in a trial of the OX40 agonist ivuxolimab.

The CDR3 reads CASTTPGMGLYEQYF. CDR3 coding DNA: TGTGCCAGCACCACTCCAGGGATGGGGCTCTACGAGCAGTACTTC. V gene TRBV5-6 combines with J gene TRBJ2-7, with a tentative D call TRBD1 (5 bases). V was trimmed by 6 bases and J by 3 bases, leaving 19 bases between them. This CDR3 region has 15 residues. From germline, CDR1 is SGHDT and CDR2 YYEEEE.